Reported below is one T cell receptor beta chain. Some clones are missing from TCRdb's copy, which holds only in-frame ones; the method was immunoSEQ multiplex PCR. Of about 100,000 clones detected, 80% to 90% appear once; the ten largest clones hold approximately 2.6%. The data originate from a study of blood T cell repertoires in COVID-19. The CDR3 contains 16 residues. Germline CDR1 is SGDLS and CDR2 is YYNGEE. Trimming removed 4 bases from V and 0 bases from J; junction bases left unmatched: 4. Sequenced: PBMCs or T cells enriched from blood (not recorded which). V and J are TRBV9 and TRBJ2-1; TRBD1 matches at 10 bases. The receptor was derived from a woman between 45 and 60 years old who had recovered from COVID-19. CDR3 amino acids: CASSIRTGGSYNEQFF. The CDR3 nucleotides are TGTGCCAGCAGCATACGGACAGGGGGCTCCTACAATGAGCAGTTCTTC. Complete variable domain (other parts from reference TRBV9 and TRBJ2-1): DSGVTQTPKHLITATGQRVTLRCSPRSGDLSVYWYQQSLDQGLQFLIQYYNGEERAKGNILERFSAQQFPDLHSELNLSSLELGDSALYFCASSIRTGGSYNEQFFGPGTRLTVL.